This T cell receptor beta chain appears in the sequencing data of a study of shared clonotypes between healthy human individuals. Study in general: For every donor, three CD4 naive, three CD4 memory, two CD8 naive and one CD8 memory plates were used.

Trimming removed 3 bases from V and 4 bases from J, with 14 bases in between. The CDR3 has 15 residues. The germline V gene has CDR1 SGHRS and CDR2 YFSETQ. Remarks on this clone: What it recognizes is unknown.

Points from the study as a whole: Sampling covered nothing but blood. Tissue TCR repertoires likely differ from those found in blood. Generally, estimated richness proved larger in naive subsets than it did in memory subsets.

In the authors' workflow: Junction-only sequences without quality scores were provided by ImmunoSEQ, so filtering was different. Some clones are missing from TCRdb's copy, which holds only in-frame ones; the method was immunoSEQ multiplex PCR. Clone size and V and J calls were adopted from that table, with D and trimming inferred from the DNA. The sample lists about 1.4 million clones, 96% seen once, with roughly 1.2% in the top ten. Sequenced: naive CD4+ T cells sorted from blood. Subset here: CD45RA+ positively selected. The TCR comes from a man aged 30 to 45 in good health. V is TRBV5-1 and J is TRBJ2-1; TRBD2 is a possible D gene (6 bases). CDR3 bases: TGCGCCAGCAGCTGGGATGCGGGGACTTACAATGAGCAGTTCTTC. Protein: CASSWDAGTYNEQFF.